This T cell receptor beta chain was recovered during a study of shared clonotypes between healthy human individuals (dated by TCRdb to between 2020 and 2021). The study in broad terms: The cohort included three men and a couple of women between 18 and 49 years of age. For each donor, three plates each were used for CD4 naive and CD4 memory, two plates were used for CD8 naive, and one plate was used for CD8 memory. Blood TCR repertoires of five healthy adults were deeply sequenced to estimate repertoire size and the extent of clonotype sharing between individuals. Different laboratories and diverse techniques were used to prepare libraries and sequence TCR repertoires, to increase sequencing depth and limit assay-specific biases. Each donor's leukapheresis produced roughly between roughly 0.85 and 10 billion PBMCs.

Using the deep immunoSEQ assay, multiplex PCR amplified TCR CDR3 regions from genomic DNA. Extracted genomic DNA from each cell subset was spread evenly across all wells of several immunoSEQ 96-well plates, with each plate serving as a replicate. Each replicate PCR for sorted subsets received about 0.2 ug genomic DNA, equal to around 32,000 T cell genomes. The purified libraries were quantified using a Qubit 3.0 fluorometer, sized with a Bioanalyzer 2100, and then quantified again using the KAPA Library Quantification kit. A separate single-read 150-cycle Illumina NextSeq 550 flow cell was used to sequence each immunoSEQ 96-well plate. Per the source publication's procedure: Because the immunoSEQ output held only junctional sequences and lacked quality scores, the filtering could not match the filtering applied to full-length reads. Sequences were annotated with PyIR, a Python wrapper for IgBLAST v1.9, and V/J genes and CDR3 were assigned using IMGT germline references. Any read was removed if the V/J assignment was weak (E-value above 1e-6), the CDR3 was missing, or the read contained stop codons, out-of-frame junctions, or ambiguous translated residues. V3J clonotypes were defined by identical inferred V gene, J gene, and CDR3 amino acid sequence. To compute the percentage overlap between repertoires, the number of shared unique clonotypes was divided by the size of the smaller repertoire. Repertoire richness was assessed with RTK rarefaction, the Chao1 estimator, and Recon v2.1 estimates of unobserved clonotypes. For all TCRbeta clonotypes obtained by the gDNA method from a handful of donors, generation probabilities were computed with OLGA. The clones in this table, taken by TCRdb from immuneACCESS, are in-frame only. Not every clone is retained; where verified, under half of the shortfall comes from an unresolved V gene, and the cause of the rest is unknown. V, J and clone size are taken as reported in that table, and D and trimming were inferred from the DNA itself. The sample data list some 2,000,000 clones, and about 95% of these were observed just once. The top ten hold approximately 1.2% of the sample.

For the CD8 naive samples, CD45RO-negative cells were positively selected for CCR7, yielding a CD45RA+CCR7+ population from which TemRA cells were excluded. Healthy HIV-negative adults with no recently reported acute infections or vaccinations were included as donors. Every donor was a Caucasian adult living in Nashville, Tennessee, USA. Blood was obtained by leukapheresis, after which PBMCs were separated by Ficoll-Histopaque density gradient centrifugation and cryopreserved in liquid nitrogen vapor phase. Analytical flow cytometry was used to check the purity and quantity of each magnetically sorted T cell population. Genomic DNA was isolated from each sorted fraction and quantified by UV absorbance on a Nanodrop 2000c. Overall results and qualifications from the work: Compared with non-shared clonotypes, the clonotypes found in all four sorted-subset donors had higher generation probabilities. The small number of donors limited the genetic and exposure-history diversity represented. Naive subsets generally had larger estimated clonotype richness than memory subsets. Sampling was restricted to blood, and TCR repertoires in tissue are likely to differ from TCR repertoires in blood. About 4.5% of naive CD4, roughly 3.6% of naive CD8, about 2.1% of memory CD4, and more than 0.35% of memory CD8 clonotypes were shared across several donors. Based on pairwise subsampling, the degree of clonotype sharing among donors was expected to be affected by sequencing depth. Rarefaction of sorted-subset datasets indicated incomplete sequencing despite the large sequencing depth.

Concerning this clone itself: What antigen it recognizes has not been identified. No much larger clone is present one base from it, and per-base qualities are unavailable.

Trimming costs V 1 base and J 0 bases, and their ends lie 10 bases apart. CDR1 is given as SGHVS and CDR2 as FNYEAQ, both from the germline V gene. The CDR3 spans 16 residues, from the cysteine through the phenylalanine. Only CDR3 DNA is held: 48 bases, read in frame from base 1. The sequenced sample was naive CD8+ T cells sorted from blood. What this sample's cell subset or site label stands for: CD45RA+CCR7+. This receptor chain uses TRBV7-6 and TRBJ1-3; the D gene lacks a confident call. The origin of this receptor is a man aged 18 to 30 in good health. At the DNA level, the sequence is TGTGCCAGCAGCTTAGGACATGCGAGCTCTGGAAACACCATATATTTT. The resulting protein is CASSLGHASSGNTIYF.